These 13 T cell receptor beta chains share one sample of origin, sequenced in a study of T-cell reconstitution after alpha-beta-depleted transplantation in children (dated by TCRdb to about 2016). Per the publication, the treatment or condition label means: allogeneic hematopoietic cell transplantation with graft depleted of TCRalphabeta T cells and CD19 B cells. Library preparation employed PCR. The sequencer was an Illumina HiSeq 2500. TCR library preparation used molecular barcoding, with unique molecular identifiers applied to normalize quantification of the TCRbeta repertoire. The public sequencing data were trimmed at Q25 with fastp and processed into clonotypes with MiXCR by TCRdb, which kept only in-frame beta chains. Each record represents a unique CDR3 protein, reported with the most common genes and DNA among its rows. Recorded for this sample are hundreds of thousands of distinct CDR3 sequences; roughly 25% of them occurred a single time. The ten largest clones take up about 5% of the sample.

Sequenced material: PBMCs, mostly from graft donor cells, taken 360 days after TCRalphabeta/CD19-depleted stem cell transplant. The source is a female patient aged 2 to 10 who had a stem cell transplant for congenital amegakaryocytic thrombocytopenia, so the T cells may come from the graft donor.

This clonotype showed up just a few times. This chain connects TRBV4-1 to TRBJ2-7, with 9 bases fitting TRBD1. Germline V CDR1 and CDR2: MGHRA, YSYEKL. The junction had 15 bases not matched to a gene; V was cut back by 1 base and J by 2 bases. The CDR3 spans 19 residues. In nucleotides, the CDR3 is TGCGCCAGCAGCCAAGTAGACCTGGTGGGGACAGGGCACCCCTACGAGCAGTACTTC. Its translation is CASSQVDLVGTGHPYEQYF.

The sample holds a few counts of this clonotype. The chain employs TRBV3-1 and TRBJ2-7; D unresolved. Looked up from germline, CDR1 is LGHDT and CDR2 is YNNKEL (reference sequence). The germline V and J ends were trimmed by 4 bases and 2 bases, with 15 bases remaining between them. The CDR3 has 15 amino acids. As DNA, the CDR3 is TGTGCCAGCAGCCGAATTGCCCGGAGCCCCTACGAGCAGTACTTC. Translating gives CASSRIARSPYEQYF.

In this sample, this clonotype turned up many times. This CDR3 reads CSVKTGANTGELFF. CDR3 DNA: TGCAGCGTCAAAACCGGGGCCAACACCGGGGAGCTGTTTTTT. The V and J genes are TRBV29-1 and TRBJ2-2; perhaps D is TRBD1 or TRBD2 (5 bases each). This CDR3 is built from 14 residues. Germline CDR1 reads SQVTM; CDR2 reads ANQGSEA. The V gene lost 6 bases and the J gene lost 2 bases, with 13 bases spanning the gap.

The V and J genes are TRBV20-1 and TRBJ2-1, with 11 bases that match TRBD2. J lost 4 bases, V lost 4 bases, and 6 bases had no gene match. The CDR3 loop spans 15 amino acids. Germline V gene lookup returns CDR1 DFQATT and CDR2 SNEGSKA (reference sequence). DNA of the CDR3: TGCAGTGCTATAGCGGGAGGGTCGGGGTACAATGAGCAGTTCTTC. Protein: CSAIAGGSGYNEQFF.

The chain links TRBV5-1 to TRBJ2-7, with 8 bases fitting TRBD2. This CDR3 has 15 residues. Germline V CDR1 and CDR2: SGHRS, YFSETQ. The ends lost 4 bases at V and 3 bases at J; junction bases unmatched: 9. CDR3: CASSQGLGGGYEQYF. CDR3 coding DNA: TGCGCCAGCAGCCAGGGACTCGGGGGGGGCTACGAGCAGTACTTC.

This chain uses TRBV12-3 or TRBV12-4 with TRBJ2-7; TRBD2 agrees at 7 bases. The CDR3 consists of 13 residues. V shed 5 bases, J shed 2 bases, and the junction held 3 bases outside the gene matches. The CDR3 coding sequence is TGTGCCAGCAGTGGCCTAGCGGCCTACGAGCAGTACTTC. Residues: CASSGLAAYEQYF.

CDR3 in amino acids: CASSPIHGGGARPVNTGELFF. The CDR3, as DNA: TGCGCCAGCAGCCCCATCCACGGGGGCGGAGCGCGACCGGTGAACACCGGGGAGCTGTTTTTT. The V and J genes are TRBV5-1 and TRBJ2-2; D tentatively reads TRBD1 or TRBD2 (6 bases each). This CDR3 has 21 amino acids. CDR1 is SGHRS and CDR2 is YFSETQ in the germline V gene. Trimming removed 4 bases at V and 1 base at J, with 29 bases between. Full variable domain (missing parts from reference TRBV5-1 and TRBJ2-2): KAGVTQTPRYLIKTRGQQVTLSCSPISGHRSVSWYQQTPGQGLQFLFEYFSETQRNKGNFPGRFSGRQFSNSRSEMNVSTLELGDSALYLCASSPIHGGGARPVNTGELFFGEGSRLTVL.

This chain joins TRBV20-1 and TRBJ2-3; tentatively, D is TRBD2 (7 bases). The CDR3 contains 14 residues. Germline V CDR1 and CDR2: DFQATT, SNEGSKA (reference sequence). Trimming shortened V by 2 bases and J by 2 bases, and 11 bases separated the two germline ends. The CDR3 spells CSARRGGITDTQYF. DNA of the CDR3: TGCAGTGCTAGAAGGGGGGGGATCACAGATACGCAGTATTTT.

The chain has TRBV20-1 and TRBJ1-1, with a weak D call TRBD1 (5 bases). CDR3 length: 15 residues. Between the trimmed V and J ends, which lost 0 bases and 3 bases, there was a span of 14 bases. Germline V gene sequence: CDR1 DFQATT, CDR2 SNEGSKA (reference sequence). The CDR3 DNA reads as TGCAGTGCTAGAGATATCAGGGAGGAGGACACTGAAGCTTTCTTT. Translating gives CSARDIREEDTEAFF.

This clonotype was seen a few times. This chain uses TRBV5-5 with TRBJ2-5; D is perhaps TRBD1 or TRBD2 (6 bases each). The V end was cut by 0 bases, the J end by 10 bases, with 16 bases between. The CDR3 is 14 residues long. CDR1 SGHKS and CDR2 YYEKEE come from the germline V gene (reference sequence). The CDR3 nucleotides are TGTGCCAGCAGCTTGGGGGGGGCCGCAGGGATCCAGTACTTC. Translating gives CASSLGGAAGIQYF.

The chain has TRBV12-3 or TRBV12-4 and TRBJ1-5, with D perhaps TRBD1 (6 bases). This CDR3 spans 15 amino acids. The V gene lost 4 bases and the J gene lost 7 bases, with 17 bases spanning the gap. The CDR3 DNA reads TGTGCCAGCAGTTCCCGGACAGCCTCGGGGCAGCCCCAGCATTTT. It codes for CASSSRTASGQPQHF.

This clonotype was seen only once. The chain joins TRBV5-4 to TRBJ1-5; D unresolved. The ends were cut back, 2 bases at V and 5 bases at J, with 11 bases in the middle. This CDR3 contains 14 residues. Germline V gives CDR1 SGHNT, CDR2 YYREEE (reference sequence). CDR3 in amino acids: CASSLAGEDQPQHF. DNA of the CDR3: TGTGCCAGCAGCTTAGCTGGGGAGGATCAGCCCCAGCATTTT.

This clonotype was seen only a few times. The rearrangement uses TRBV12-3 or TRBV12-4 and TRBJ2-2; D call uncertain. The CDR3 totals 13 residues. V was shortened by 6 bases and J by 4 bases, with 9 bases between the two germline ends. The CDR3 is CASRGRSTGELFF. For the CDR3, the DNA is TGTGCCAGCAGAGGACGCAGCACCGGGGAGCTGTTTTTT.